This T cell receptor (beta chain) was sequenced for a study of T cell responses to AZD1222 COVID-19 vaccine. Study details: The analysis combined second doses at about 4 or about 12 weeks.

Regarding the study as a whole: Increased Spike-specific TCR breadth and depth were observed after two AZD1222 doses.

Only in-frame clones appear in the TCRdb table, and some are missing; sequencing was by immunoSEQ multiplex PCR. The table has roughly 140,000 clones, approximately 88% seen once. The CDR3 length is 16 residues. Trimming removed 4 bases from V and 6 bases from J, with 25 bases in between. Germline lookup yields CDR1 SQVTM and CDR2 ANQGSEA. Worth noting for this clone: The antigen remains unidentified.

The material sequenced was peripheral blood, taken on day 0 of AZD1222 vaccination. The J gene is TRBJ2-7, the V gene TRBV29-1; a possible D gene is TRBD1 (6 bases). This TCR derives from an adult in good health. CDR3 sequence (DNA): TGCAGCGTTGTCACTTATCGTCCGACAGGTGTGGGCGAGCAGTACTTC. It is translated as CSVVTYRPTGVGEQYF.